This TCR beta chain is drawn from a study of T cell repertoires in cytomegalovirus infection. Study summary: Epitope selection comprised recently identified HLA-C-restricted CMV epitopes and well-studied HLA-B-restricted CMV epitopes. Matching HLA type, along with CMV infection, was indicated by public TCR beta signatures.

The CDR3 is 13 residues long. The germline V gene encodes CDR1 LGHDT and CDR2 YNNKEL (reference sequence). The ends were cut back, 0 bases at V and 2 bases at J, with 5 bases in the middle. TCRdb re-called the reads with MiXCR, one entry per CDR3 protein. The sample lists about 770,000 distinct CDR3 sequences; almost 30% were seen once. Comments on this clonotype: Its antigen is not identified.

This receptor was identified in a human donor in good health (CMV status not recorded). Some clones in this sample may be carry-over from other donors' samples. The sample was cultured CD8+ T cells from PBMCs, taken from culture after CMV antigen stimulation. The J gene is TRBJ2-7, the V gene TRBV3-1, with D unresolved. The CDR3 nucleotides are TGTGCCAGCAGCCAAGAGCCCCCCTACGAGCAGTACTTC. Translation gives CASSQEPPYEQYF.